Each of the 18 T cell receptor beta chains below was sequenced from the same sample in a study of human T cells and chemical hapten exposure. It was from unfractionated whole blood that total RNA was extracted. TCRdb re-derived calls from the 5' RACE reads in MiXCR, one entry per CDR3 protein. The top ten clones hold over 1.1% of a sample with 110,000 to 150,000 distinct CDR3 sequences, 3.5% to 5% of them seen once. The origin of the receptors is a female donor in good health.

This clonotype was found many times. The V gene is TRBV9, the J gene TRBJ2-2, with TRBD1 identical over 8 bases. CDR3 length: 15 residues. Trimming removed 4 bases from V and 6 bases from J; junction bases left unmatched: 8. Looked up from germline, CDR1 is SGDLS and CDR2 is YYNGEE. The CDR3 DNA reads TGTGCCAGCAGCTCCAGGGGGCTCGGGTCCGGGGAGCTGTTTTTT. Translating gives CASSSRGLGSGELFF.

The chain employs TRBV27 and TRBJ1-5; D perhaps matches TRBD1 (5 bases). Germline V lookup: CDR1 MNHEY, CDR2 SMNVEV (reference sequence). V lost 2 bases and J 3 bases, leaving 11 bases between the germline ends. The CDR3 is made up of 15 amino acids. This CDR3 is CASSLIPGSNQPQHF. The CDR3 coding sequence is TGTGCCAGCAGTTTAATACCAGGGTCCAATCAGCCCCAGCATTTT.

This clonotype was observed many times. The chain couples TRBV5-1 to TRBJ2-7; D possibly corresponds to TRBD1 (6 bases). With 1 base removed from V and 0 bases from J, the gap between germline ends came to 8 bases. This CDR3 region has 14 residues. Germline V gene lookup returns CDR1 SGHRS and CDR2 YFSETQ. The CDR3 protein is CASSLRTASYEQYF. The CDR3 coding sequence is TGCGCCAGCAGCTTGAGGACAGCCTCCTACGAGCAGTACTTC.

This clonotype was recorded at least ten times. The chain carries TRBV6-1 and TRBJ1-6; D remains unclear. The CDR3 covers 16 residues. The V and J ends lost 0 bases and 9 bases respectively, with 15 bases between them. Germline CDR1 is MNHNS and CDR2 is SASEGT. CDR3 in amino acids: CASSEALWAASSPLHF. CDR3 bases: TGTGCCAGCAGTGAAGCGCTGTGGGCAGCTTCTTCACCCCTCCACTTT.

This clonotype was picked up many times. The chain recombines TRBV29-1 with TRBJ1-2; perhaps TRBD1 as D (6 bases). The CDR3 loop spans 11 amino acids. V dropped 2 bases and J dropped 7 bases, with 8 bases sitting between them. Germline V gives CDR1 SQVTM, CDR2 ANQGSEA. CDR3 nucleotide sequence: TGCAGCGTTGAACAGGGGTTTGGCTACACCTTC. Translating it yields CSVEQGFGYTF.

This clonotype has at least ten counts. The chain's CDR3 is CSVPGQGGSTTNEKLFF. CDR3 in DNA: TGCAGCGTACCCGGACAGGGGGGATCCACAACTAATGAAAAACTGTTTTTT. The chain joins TRBV29-1 to TRBJ1-4; 10 bases fit TRBD1. The CDR3 consists of 17 residues. V was clipped by 6 bases and J by 0 bases; unmatched bases: 10. In germline, CDR1 is SQVTM, CDR2 ANQGSEA.

In its sample, this clonotype was seen many times. The chain joins TRBV6-2 or TRBV6-3 to TRBJ2-5, with D possibly being TRBD1 (5 bases). Looked up from germline, CDR1 is MNHEY and CDR2 is SVGEGT. Trimming took off 6 bases at V and 6 bases at J, with 14 bases between the two ends. The CDR3 covers 13 residues. CDR3 protein: CASRAGSLKTQYF. For the CDR3, the DNA is TGTGCCAGCAGAGCAGGGTCGTTGAAGACCCAGTACTTC.

In its sample, this clonotype was seen many times. CDR3 sequence reads: CASSSYREEGTEAFF. Written as DNA, the CDR3 is TGTGCCAGCAGTTCGTACAGGGAGGAGGGGACTGAAGCTTTCTTT. The gene calls are TRBV28 and TRBJ1-1; D is possibly TRBD1 (6 bases). Trimming took 4 bases from V and 5 from J, leaving 17 bases between them. Germline CDR1 reads MDHEN; CDR2 reads SYDVKM. This CDR3 is built from 15 residues. Combining the CDR3 with reference TRBV28 and TRBJ1-1 gives the whole variable domain DVKVTQSSRYLVKRTGEKVFLECVQDMDHENMFWYRQDPGLGLRLIYFSYDVKMKEKGDIPEGYSVSREKKERFSLILESASTNQTSMYLCASSSYREEGTEAFFGQGTRLTVV.

The table lists this clonotype with a few counts. V and J are TRBV4-1 and TRBJ2-1; perhaps TRBD1 as D (5 bases). Deletions cut 1 base from V and 8 bases from J, with 21 bases between. Germline CDR1 is MGHRA and CDR2 is YSYEKL. CDR3 length: 17 residues. In nucleotides, the CDR3 is TGCGCCAGCAGCCAAGGGGGCCGTCCGCCCCCTAACGATGAGCAGTTCTTC. It translates to CASSQGGRPPPNDEQFF.

This clonotype was recorded many times. V and J are TRBV9 and TRBJ1-3; D is unresolved. Deletions cut 2 bases from V and 2 bases from J, with 8 bases between. The CDR3 covers 14 residues. CDR1 is SGDLS and CDR2 is YYNGEE in the germline V gene. For the CDR3, the DNA is TGTGCCAGCAGCGTTTTGGGAGCTGGAAACACCATATATTTT. Protein sequence: CASSVLGAGNTIYF.

This clonotype was seen a few times. This rearrangement joins TRBV5-1 to TRBJ2-7; 9 bases line up with TRBD1. The CDR3 runs 13 residues. Trimming took 6 bases from V and 6 from J; bases not matched to a gene: 7. From germline, CDR1 is SGHRS and CDR2 YFSETQ. The CDR3 DNA sequence: TGCGCCAGCACCGACAGGGGGGTCGCCGAGCAGTACTTC. It encodes CASTDRGVAEQYF. The whole variable domain, filled in from reference TRBV5-1 and TRBJ2-7, reads KAGVTQTPRYLIKTRGQQVTLSCSPISGHRSVSWYQQTPGQGLQFLFEYFSETQRNKGNFPGRFSGRQFSNSRSEMNVSTLELGDSALYLCASTDRGVAEQYFGPGTRLTVT.

This clonotype has at least ten counts. The gene calls are TRBV7-2 and TRBJ2-1; D not resolved. CDR1 and CDR2 (germline): SGHTA, FQGNSA. Between the trimmed V and J ends, which lost 5 bases and 4 bases, there was a span of 9 bases. CDR3 length: 13 amino acids. CDR3 protein: CASSLQTYNEQFF. CDR3 in DNA: TGTGCCAGCAGCCTCCAGACTTACAATGAGCAGTTCTTC.

This clonotype was observed many times. The V call is TRBV9, the J call TRBJ1-6, with TRBD1 as a possible D gene (5 bases). Trimming stripped 0 bases from V and 9 bases from J, with 13 bases between. Germline V gives CDR1 SGDLS, CDR2 YYNGEE. The CDR3 runs 15 residues. Written as DNA, the CDR3 is TGTGCCAGCAGCGTAGTCAAGGGGTGGGGTTCACCCCTCCACTTT. As protein: CASSVVKGWGSPLHF.

This clonotype was counted at least ten times. The V call is TRBV29-1, the J call TRBJ2-2; no clear D. In germline, CDR1 is SQVTM, CDR2 ANQGSEA. The CDR3 length is 12 residues. V shed 1 base and J shed 3 bases, with 3 bases lying between them. DNA for the CDR3: TGCAGCGTTGAAGGATACACCGGGGAGCTGTTTTTT. This gives the protein CSVEGYTGELFF.

The chain couples TRBV20-1 to TRBJ2-1; 7 bases are a match to TRBD2. V trimming: 0 bases; J trimming: 14 bases; junction bases outside the gene matches: 7. The CDR3 loop spans 12 amino acids. Germline loops: CDR1 DFQATT, CDR2 SNEGSKA (reference sequence). The chain's CDR3 is CSARDGRENEFF. Here the CDR3 DNA reads TGCAGTGCTAGAGATGGGAGGGAAAATGAGTTCTTC.

This clonotype was counted only a few times. This may be a read error, as it is one base from a much larger clone. V usage is TRBV5-1 and J usage is TRBJ2-3; 8 bases are shared with TRBD2. CDR1 SGHRS and CDR2 YFSETQ come from the germline V gene. V lost 2 bases, J lost 3 bases, and 11 bases stayed unmatched. This CDR3 region has 17 residues. The CDR3 DNA reads as TGCGCCAGCAGCTTCTCTTTCGGGAGGGGCCTGACAGATACGCAGTATTTT. It yields the protein CASSFSFGRGLTDTQYF.

This clonotype was picked up many times. This chain uses TRBV9 with TRBJ1-6, with TRBD1 identical over 9 bases. The junction had 5 bases not matched to a gene; V was cut back by 3 bases and J by 10 bases. CDR1 and CDR2 from the germline V gene are SGDLS and YYNGEE. The CDR3 contains 14 residues. The CDR3, as DNA: TGTGCCAGCAGCGACGGGACAGGGTTATCACCCCTCCACTTT. Translated: CASSDGTGLSPLHF.

There are many counts of this clonotype. V and J are TRBV6-1 and TRBJ2-1; D is perhaps TRBD1 (5 bases). This CDR3 is 14 amino acids long. Germline CDR1 MNHNS, CDR2 SASEGT. V was clipped by 3 bases and J by 2 bases, with 8 bases between them. In nucleotides, the CDR3 is TGTGCCAGCAGTGACAGGGAAACCTACAATGAGCAGTTCTTC. Protein product: CASSDRETYNEQFF.